The clone carrying this TCR beta chain was seen a handful of times. Antigen unknown. This record comes from a study of beta chain features in type 1 diabetes. Study outcomes and limitations: Shorter templates might be favored by PCR, and equally so in patients and in controls. Type 1 diabetes patients showed a moderate but significant shortening of TCRB CDR3s in all four CD4+ subsets. HLA influence on TCRB rearrangement stayed unresolved here.

V was shortened by 6 bases and J by 0 bases, with 12 bases between the two germline ends. CDR3 length equals 15 residues. Germline lookup yields CDR1 SNHLY and CDR2 FYNNEI. cDNA synthesis used the whole RNA isolate, giving expressed TCRB sequences. Profiled with immunoSEQ multiplex PCR; TCRdb holds only in-frame clones, not every one. The sample includes some 410,000 clones, 9.5% to 12% of them seen just once. The sequence came from a young woman in good health. The chain joins TRBV2 to TRBJ2-1, with no clear D. Specimen: naive CD4+ T cells from blood. The CDR3 coding sequence is TGTGCCAGCAGGCACAGAGAGAGCTCCTACAATGAGCAGTTCTTC. It encodes CASRHRESSYNEQFF.